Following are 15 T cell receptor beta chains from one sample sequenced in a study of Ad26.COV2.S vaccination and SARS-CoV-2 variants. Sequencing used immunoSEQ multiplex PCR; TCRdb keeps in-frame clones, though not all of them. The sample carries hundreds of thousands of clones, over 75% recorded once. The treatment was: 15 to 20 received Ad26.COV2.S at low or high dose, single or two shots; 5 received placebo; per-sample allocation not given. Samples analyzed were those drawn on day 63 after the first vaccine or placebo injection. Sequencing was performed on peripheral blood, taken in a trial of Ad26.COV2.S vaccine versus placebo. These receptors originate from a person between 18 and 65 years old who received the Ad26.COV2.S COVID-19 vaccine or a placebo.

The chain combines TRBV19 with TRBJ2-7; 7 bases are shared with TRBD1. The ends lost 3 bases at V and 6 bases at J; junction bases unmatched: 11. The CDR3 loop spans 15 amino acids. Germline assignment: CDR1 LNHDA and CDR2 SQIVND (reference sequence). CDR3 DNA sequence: TGTGCCAGTAGTATTGCCCGGGGACAGTACGGCGAGCAGTACTTC. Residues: CASSIARGQYGEQYF.

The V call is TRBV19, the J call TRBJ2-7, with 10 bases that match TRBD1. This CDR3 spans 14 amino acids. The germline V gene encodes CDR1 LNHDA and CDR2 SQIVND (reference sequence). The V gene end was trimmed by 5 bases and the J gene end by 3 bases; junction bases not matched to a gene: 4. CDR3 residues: CASSLRDRGYEQYF. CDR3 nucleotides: TGTGCCAGTAGTCTACGGGACAGGGGCTACGAGCAGTACTTC.

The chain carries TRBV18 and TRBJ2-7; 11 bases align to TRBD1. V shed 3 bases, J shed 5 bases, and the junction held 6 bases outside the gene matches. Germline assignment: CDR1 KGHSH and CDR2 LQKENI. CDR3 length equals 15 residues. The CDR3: CASSPTWDRGNEQYF. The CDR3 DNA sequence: TGTGCCAGCTCACCCACCTGGGACAGGGGGAACGAGCAGTACTTC.

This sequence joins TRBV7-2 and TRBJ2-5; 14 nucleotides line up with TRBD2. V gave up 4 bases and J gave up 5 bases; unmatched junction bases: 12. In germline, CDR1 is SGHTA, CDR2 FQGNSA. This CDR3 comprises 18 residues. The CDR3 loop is CASSSRLAGGPSAETQYF. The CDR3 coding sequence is TGTGCCAGCAGCTCCAGACTAGCGGGAGGGCCGTCAGCTGAGACCCAGTACTTC.

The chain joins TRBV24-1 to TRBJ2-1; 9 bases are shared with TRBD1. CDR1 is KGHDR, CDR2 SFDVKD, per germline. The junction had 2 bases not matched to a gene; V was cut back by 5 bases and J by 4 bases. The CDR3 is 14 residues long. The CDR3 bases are TGTGCCACCAGTGCAGGACAGGGGTACAATGAGCAGTTCTTC. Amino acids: CATSAGQGYNEQFF.

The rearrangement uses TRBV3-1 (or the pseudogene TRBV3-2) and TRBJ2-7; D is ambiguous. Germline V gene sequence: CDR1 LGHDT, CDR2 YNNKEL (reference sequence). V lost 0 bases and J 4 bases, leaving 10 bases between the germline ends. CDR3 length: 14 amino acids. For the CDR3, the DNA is TGTGCCAGCAGCCAAGACCGCTCCGCTTACGAGCAGTACTTC. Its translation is CASSQDRSAYEQYF.

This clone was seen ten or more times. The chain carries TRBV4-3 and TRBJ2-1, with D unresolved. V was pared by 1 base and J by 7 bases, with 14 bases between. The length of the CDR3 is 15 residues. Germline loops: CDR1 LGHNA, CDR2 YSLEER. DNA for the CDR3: TGCGCCAGCAGCCAAGCATTAGGTGGGATTAATGAGCAGTTCTTC. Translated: CASSQALGGINEQFF.

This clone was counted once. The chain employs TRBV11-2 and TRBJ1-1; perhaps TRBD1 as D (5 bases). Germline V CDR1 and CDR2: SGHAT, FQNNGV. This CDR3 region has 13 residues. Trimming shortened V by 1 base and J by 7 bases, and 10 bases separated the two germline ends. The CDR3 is CASSLALGGEAFF. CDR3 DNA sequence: TGTGCCAGCAGCTTAGCCCTTGGGGGTGAAGCTTTCTTT. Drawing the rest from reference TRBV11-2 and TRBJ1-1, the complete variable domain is EAGVAQSPRYKIIEKRQSVAFWCNPISGHATLYWYQQILGQGPKLLIQFQNNGVVDDSQLPKDRFSAERLKGVDSTLKIQPAKLEDSAVYLCASSLALGGEAFFGQGTRLTVV.

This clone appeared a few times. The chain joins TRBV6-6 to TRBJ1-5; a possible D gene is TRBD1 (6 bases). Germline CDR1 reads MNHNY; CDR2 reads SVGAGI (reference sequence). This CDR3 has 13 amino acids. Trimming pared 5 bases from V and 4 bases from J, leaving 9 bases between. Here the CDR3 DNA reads TGTGCCAGCAGTCGGACAGAAAATCAGCCCCAGCATTTT. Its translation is CASSRTENQPQHF.

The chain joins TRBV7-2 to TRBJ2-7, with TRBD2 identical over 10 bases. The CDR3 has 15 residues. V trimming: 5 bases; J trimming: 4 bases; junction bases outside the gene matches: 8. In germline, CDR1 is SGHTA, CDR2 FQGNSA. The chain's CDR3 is CASSASSGSGYEQYF. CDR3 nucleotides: TGTGCCAGCAGCGCCTCTAGCGGGAGCGGGTACGAGCAGTACTTC.

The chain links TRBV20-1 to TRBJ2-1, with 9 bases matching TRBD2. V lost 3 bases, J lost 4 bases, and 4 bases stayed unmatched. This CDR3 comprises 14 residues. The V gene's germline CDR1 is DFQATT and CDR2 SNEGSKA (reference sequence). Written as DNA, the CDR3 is TGCAGTGCTAGTTCTAGCGGGGATTACAATGAGCAGTTCTTC. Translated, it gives CSASSSGDYNEQFF.

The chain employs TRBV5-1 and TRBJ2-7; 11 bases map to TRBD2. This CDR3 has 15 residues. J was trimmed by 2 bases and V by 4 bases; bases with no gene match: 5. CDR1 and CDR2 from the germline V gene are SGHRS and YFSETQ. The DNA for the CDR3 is TGCGCCAGCAGCCCCGGGACTAGCGGAACCTACGAGCAGTACTTC. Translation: CASSPGTSGTYEQYF. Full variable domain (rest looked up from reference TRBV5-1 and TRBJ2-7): KAGVTQTPRYLIKTRGQQVTLSCSPISGHRSVSWYQQTPGQGLQFLFEYFSETQRNKGNFPGRFSGRQFSNSRSEMNVSTLELGDSALYLCASSPGTSGTYEQYFGPGTRLTVT.

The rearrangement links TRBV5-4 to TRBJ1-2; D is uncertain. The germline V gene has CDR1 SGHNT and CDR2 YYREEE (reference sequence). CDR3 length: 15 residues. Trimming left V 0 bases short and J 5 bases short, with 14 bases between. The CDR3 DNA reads TGTGCCAGCAGCTTGGTGGCTGAGGGAGGATATGGCTACACCTTC. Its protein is CASSLVAEGGYGYTF.

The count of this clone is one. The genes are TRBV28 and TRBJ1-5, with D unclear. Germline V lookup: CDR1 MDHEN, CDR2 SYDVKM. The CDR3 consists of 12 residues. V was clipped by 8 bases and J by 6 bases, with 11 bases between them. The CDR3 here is CASFQTPQPQHF. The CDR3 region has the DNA TGTGCCAGCTTCCAGACCCCTCAGCCCCAGCATTTT. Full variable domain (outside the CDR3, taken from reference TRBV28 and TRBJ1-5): DVKVTQSSRYLVKRTGEKVFLECVQDMDHENMFWYRQDPGLGLRLIYFSYDVKMKEKGDIPEGYSVSREKKERFSLILESASTNQTSMYLCASFQTPQPQHFGDGTRLSIL.

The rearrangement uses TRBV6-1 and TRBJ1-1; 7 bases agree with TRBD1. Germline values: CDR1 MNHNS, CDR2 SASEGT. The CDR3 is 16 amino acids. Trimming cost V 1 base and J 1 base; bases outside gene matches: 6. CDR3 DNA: TGTGCCAGCAGTGAAGAGGGACAGTGGGGGAACACTGAAGCTTTCTTT. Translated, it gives CASSEEGQWGNTEAFF.